A single sample is the source of the 20 T cell receptor beta chains below, sequenced in a study of beta chain features in type 1 diabetes. Sequenced material consisted of expressed TCRB transcripts (all of the isolated RNA was reverse transcribed). Libraries were prepared by immunoSEQ multiplex PCR; TCRdb keeps only in-frame clonotypes and omits some of them. The sample holds fewer than 350,000 clones, approximately 16% seen once. Study-wide findings and caveats: TCRB CDR3 length was moderately but significantly reduced in all four CD4+ subsets of Type 1 diabetes patients.

The antigens of these receptors remain unknown. Specimen: naive CD4+ T cells from blood. The source is a young man with type 1 diabetes.

CDR3 region: CASSSPIEQFF. Written as DNA, the CDR3 is TGTGCCAGCAGCTCCCCTATTGAGCAGTTCTTC. The chain carries TRBV7-8 and TRBJ2-1, with D unresolved. Germline V gene data show CDR1 as SGHVS and CDR2 as FQNEAQ. This CDR3 is built from 11 residues. V was trimmed by 4 bases and J by 9 bases, leaving 7 bases between them.

This clone occurred a few times. The rearrangement links TRBV14 to TRBJ2-4, with 7 bases identical to TRBD2. The CDR3 contains 15 residues. V was clipped by 3 bases and J by 3 bases; unmatched bases: 5. CDR1 SGHDN and CDR2 FVKESK come from the germline V gene. The chain's CDR3 is CASSHIAGGKNIQYF. CDR3 bases: TGTGCCAGCAGCCATATAGCGGGTGGCAAAAACATTCAGTACTTC. Looking up the rest from reference TRBV14 and TRBJ2-4 gives the full variable domain: EAGVTQFPSHSVIEKGQTVTLRCDPISGHDNLYWYRRVMGKEIKFLLHFVKESKQDESGMPNNRFLAERTGGTYSTLKVQPAELEDSGVYFCASSHIAGGKNIQYFGAGTRLSVL.

This chain links TRBV18 with TRBJ1-1; 7 bases agree with TRBD1. This CDR3 is 16 amino acids long. The germline CDR1 and CDR2 sequences are KGHSH and LQKENI. V lost 3 bases to trimming and J lost 4 bases; unmatched junction nucleotides: 11. The CDR3 sequence: CASSPRNRGDSTEAFF. The CDR3 bases are TGTGCCAGCTCACCTCGAAACAGGGGTGATAGCACTGAAGCTTTCTTT.

This clone was detected only once. The V and J genes are TRBV5-1 and TRBJ2-7, with a weak D call TRBD1 (6 bases). With 2 bases removed from V and 3 bases from J, the gap between germline ends came to 18 bases. The CDR3 runs to 16 residues. The germline V gene has CDR1 SGHRS and CDR2 YFSETQ. This CDR3 reads CASSLSRTDLHYEQYF. CDR3 coding DNA: TGCGCCAGCAGCTTATCTCGGACAGACCTACACTACGAGCAGTACTTC.

This clone came up once. The chain couples TRBV6-5 to TRBJ2-5, with D unresolved. In germline, CDR1 is MNHEY, CDR2 SVGAGI. This CDR3 has 16 residues. V gave up 0 bases and J gave up 1 base, with 12 bases separating them. CDR3 sequence: CASSYSRHPTQETQYF. The CDR3 nucleotides are TGTGCCAGCAGTTACTCGCGGCACCCGACCCAAGAGACCCAGTACTTC.

J is TRBJ1-2 and V is TRBV2; 11 nucleotides match TRBD1. Losses at the gene ends were 4 bases for V and 8 bases for J; bases not matched to a gene: 0. The germline gives CDR1 SNHLY, CDR2 FYNNEI. The CDR3 loop spans 12 amino acids. This CDR3 is CASSGDRGGYTF. The CDR3 nucleotides are TGTGCCAGCAGTGGGGACAGGGGGGGCTACACCTTC.

This chain links TRBV28 with TRBJ1-4, with D unresolved. The CDR3 has 12 amino acids. Trimming stripped 3 bases from V and 8 bases from J, with 7 bases between. The germline V gene has CDR1 MDHEN and CDR2 SYDVKM. The DNA of the CDR3 is TGTGCCAGCAGTTTGCTAGTGGAAAAACTGTTTTTT. Its translation: CASSLLVEKLFF.

There are a few counts of this clone. The chain couples TRBV28 to TRBJ2-7; possibly TRBD1 for D (5 bases). The CDR3 runs to 14 residues. Trimming cost V 5 bases and J 6 bases, with 17 bases left between them. Germline CDR1 MDHEN, CDR2 SYDVKM. The CDR3: CASSNEMTDGEQYF. In DNA, the CDR3 is TGTGCCAGCAGTAATGAAATGACAGACGGCGAGCAGTACTTC.

V usage is TRBV6-5 and J usage is TRBJ2-3; 14 positions match TRBD2. Germline V CDR1 and CDR2: MNHEY, SVGAGI. V lost 3 bases and J lost 5; bases outside the gene matches: 1. CDR3 size: 15 residues. DNA for the CDR3: TGTGCCAGCAGTTATGGACTAGCGGGAGGAGATACGCAGTATTTT. This sequence encodes CASSYGLAGGDTQYF.

This clone was seen a handful of times. The chain couples TRBV7-9 to TRBJ2-7, with a possible D match to TRBD1 (6 bases). CDR3 length: 15 amino acids. From germline, CDR1 is SEHNR and CDR2 FQNEAQ (reference sequence). V was clipped by 5 bases and J by 5 bases, with 19 bases between them. The chain's CDR3 is CASSASWGRGDEQYF. DNA for the CDR3: TGTGCCAGCAGCGCCAGCTGGGGGCGAGGGGACGAGCAGTACTTC.

The J gene is TRBJ2-7, the V gene TRBV4-2, with D unresolved. Germline CDR1 LGHNA, CDR2 YNFKEQ. V lost 1 base and J 0 bases, leaving 10 bases between the germline ends. The length of the CDR3 is 15 residues. The CDR3 reads CASSQGAPSSYEQYF. DNA for the CDR3: TGTGCCAGCAGCCAAGGTGCGCCGAGCTCCTACGAGCAGTACTTC.

V and J are TRBV30 and TRBJ2-5, with D maybe TRBD2 (5 bases). V was cut by 2 bases and J by 2 bases, with 9 bases left in between. The CDR3 runs to 13 residues. Germline V gene lookup returns CDR1 GTSNPN and CDR2 SVGIG (reference sequence). CDR3 DNA sequence: TGTGCCTGGAGTACAAGCGGACAAGAGACCCAGTACTTC. Amino acids: CAWSTSGQETQYF. Full variable domain (missing parts from reference TRBV30 and TRBJ2-5): SQTIHQWPATLVQPVGSPLSLECTVEGTSNPNLYWYRQAAGRGLQLLFYSVGIGQISSEVPQNLSASRPQDRQFILSSKKLLLSDSGFYLCAWSTSGQETQYFGPGTRLLVL.

The chain links TRBV7-2 to TRBJ2-3; 7 nucleotides match TRBD2. With 1 base clipped from V and 10 bases from J, the junction kept 8 bases outside the gene matches. The CDR3 totals 14 residues. Looked up from germline, CDR1 is SGHTA and CDR2 is FQGNSA. The CDR3, as DNA: TGTGCCAGCAGCTTAGGAAGGCGGGGGTCGTCGCAGTATTTT. This sequence encodes CASSLGRRGSSQYF.

This clone turned up a few times. The V call is TRBV2, the J call TRBJ2-7; 13 nucleotides align to TRBD2. J was trimmed by 5 bases and V by 4 bases; bases with no gene match: 5. The CDR3 has 15 residues. Per the germline V gene, CDR1 is SNHLY and CDR2 is FYNNEI. The CDR3 region has the DNA TGTGCCAGCAGTGCACTAGCGGGAGGGGGCCACGAGCAGTACTTC. Translating it yields CASSALAGGGHEQYF.

This clone was detected only a few times. The chain recombines TRBV5-1 with TRBJ2-2; D gene unclear. The V and J ends lost 4 bases and 4 bases respectively, with 11 bases between them. From germline, CDR1 is SGHRS and CDR2 YFSETQ. The CDR3 spans 14 residues. CDR3 nucleotide sequence: TGCGCCAGCAGCCCCCAGAGGAGCACCGGGGAGCTGTTTTTT. It specifies CASSPQRSTGELFF.

In this sample, this clone turned up a few times. The V call is TRBV30, the J call TRBJ2-5; 7 bases are a match to TRBD2. The J call may be mistaken, given a closer DNA end match to TRBJ2-7. Germline V gene lookup returns CDR1 GTSNPN and CDR2 SVGIG (reference sequence). This CDR3 is 12 amino acids long. The CDR3: CACKPGGYEQYF. DNA for the CDR3: TGTGCCTGTAAACCGGGAGGCTACGAGCAGTACTTC.

Only a few counts were recorded for this clone. The chain recombines TRBV25-1 with TRBJ2-5; D is unclear. The germline V and J ends were trimmed by 0 bases and 4 bases, with 3 bases remaining between them. CDR1 and CDR2 (germline): MGHDK, SYGVNS. CDR3 length: 12 amino acids. CDR3 sequence: CASSEYGETQYF. The CDR3 nucleotides are TGTGCCAGCAGTGAATACGGAGAGACCCAGTACTTC.

The V gene is TRBV15, the J gene TRBJ1-2, with 10 nucleotides matching TRBD1. Germline values: CDR1 LNHNV, CDR2 YYDKDF (reference sequence). The V gene end was trimmed by 2 bases and the J gene end by 7 bases; junction bases not matched to a gene: 19. CDR3 length equals 19 residues. CDR3 in amino acids: CATSRFRVGPGQGIVGYTF. CDR3 in DNA: TGTGCCACCAGCAGATTCAGGGTCGGACCGGGACAGGGGATTGTTGGCTACACCTTC.

As for this clone: At the DNA level, this CDR3 is encoded by other sequences in the same sample as well. The V and J genes are TRBV18 and TRBJ2-7, with D perhaps matching TRBD2 (5 bases). The germline V and J ends were trimmed by 1 base and 1 base, with 5 bases remaining between them. The CDR3 has 13 amino acids. Germline V gives CDR1 KGHSH, CDR2 LQKENI. The CDR3 spells CASSPRESYEQYF. The CDR3 DNA sequence: TGTGCCAGCTCACCACGGGAGTCCTACGAGCAGTACTTC. The variable domain in full, completed from reference TRBV18 and TRBJ2-7, reads NAGVMQNPRHLVRRRGQEARLRCSPMKGHSHVYWYRQLPEEGLKFMVYLQKENIIDESGMPKERFSAEFPKEGPSILRIQQVVRGDSAAYFCASSPRESYEQYFGPGTRLTVT.

The chain recombines TRBV10-3 with TRBJ1-2; TRBD1 agrees at 7 bases. Germline CDR1 and CDR2: ENHRY and SYGVKD. The CDR3 has 12 residues. V lost 9 bases to trimming and J lost 3 bases; unmatched junction nucleotides: 4. The CDR3 DNA sequence: TGTGCCATAGAGGGGGCGGACTATGGCTACACCTTC. This codes for CAIEGADYGYTF.